Reported below is one TCR beta chain. Generated by immunoSEQ multiplex PCR, the TCRdb table keeps only in-frame clones and is missing some. The sample includes approximately 94,000 clones, 80% to 90% seen only once; the top ten take approximately 2%. This entry comes from a study of PD-L1 blockade in urothelial cancer. Looking at the study overall: Atezolizumab at 1,200 mg intravenously every 3 weeks was started by patients in the mid-2010s. There were a median of approximately 140,000 T cells in blood samples.

CDR1 and CDR2 from the germline V gene are SGDLS and YYNGEE. CDR3 length: 15 amino acids. V gave up 0 bases and J gave up 5 bases, with 14 bases separating them. Regarding time point: pretreatment peripheral blood. Patients were living with locally advanced or metastatic urothelial carcinoma. The receptor comes from a man in his sixties with urothelial cancer. The V gene is TRBV9, the J gene TRBJ2-5; D may be TRBD2 (6 bases). This specimen was PBMCs, taken around atezolizumab (anti-PD-L1) treatment. The CDR3 DNA reads TGTGCCAGCAGCGTAGGAAGGAGGGGAAGGGAGACCCAGTACTTC. Translation: CASSVGRRGRETQYF.